This TCR beta chain was recovered during a study of cytomegalovirus exposure and HLA in healthy donors. Study details: Sequencing of 150 million to 200 million T cells in an earlier analysis found 100 million to 140 million unique TCR beta sequences.

Primers for the PCR totalled 60 Vbeta and 13 Jbeta. Using immunoSEQ multiplex PCR, the repertoire was profiled, and TCRdb retains in-frame clones only, with some absent. The sample has 90,000 to 120,000 clones; roughly 80% are singletons. Germline V lookup: CDR1 MNHEY, CDR2 SVGAGI. V lost 7 bases to trimming and J lost 4 bases; unmatched junction nucleotides: 10. This CDR3 region has 15 residues. The sequence was collected from a man aged 25 to 45 in good health and CMV-seropositive. Material for sequencing was PBMCs. The rearrangement uses TRBV6-5 and TRBJ2-1; 7 bases match TRBD2. CDR3 amino acids: CASTPLGGSYNEQFF. The CDR3 nucleotides are TGTGCCAGCACCCCTTTAGGCGGGAGTTACAATGAGCAGTTCTTC.